One TCR beta chain is described in this entry. The antigen is undetermined. The data are from a study of memory CD4+ T cells and cytomegalovirus serostatus. General study findings and limits: Each of roughly 65 CMV-associated TCRbeta sequences occurred in one to five individuals. The CMV-associated TCR signature appears largely within the CD4+ memory repertoire.

Clones were read by immunoSEQ multiplex PCR, and TCRdb kept only the in-frame ones, dropping some. The table has under 55,000 clones, about three quarters seen once; the top ten hold about 1.3%. Single viable CD3+CD4+CD8-CD45RO+ cells were sorted as the memory CD4+ T cells. CDR3 length: 15 amino acids. CDR1 is LNHDA and CDR2 is SQIVND in the germline V gene (reference sequence). J was trimmed by 4 bases and V by 9 bases; bases with no gene match: 14. Sequences were obtained from memory CD4+ T cells from blood. The chain is built from TRBV19 and TRBJ1-2; 7 nucleotides agree with TRBD1. The source of this sequence is an adult in good health and CMV-seropositive. CDR3 protein: CASNPGQSRGYGYTF. The CDR3 region has the DNA TGTGCCAGCAATCCGGGACAGTCAAGGGGCTATGGCTACACCTTC.